Below are 24 T cell receptor beta chains sequenced from a single sample in a study of T cell responses to AZD1222 COVID-19 vaccine. TCRdb's table, derived via immunoSEQ multiplex PCR, lists solely in-frame clones and lacks some. The data hold around 140,000 clones, with 85% to 95% observed a single time. Sequences were derived from peripheral blood, sampled on day 0 of AZD1222 vaccination. The receptors were gathered from an adult in good health.

The V gene is TRBV11-2, the J gene TRBJ1-3; D may be TRBD1 (6 bases). The CDR3 extends over 15 amino acids. Germline V CDR1 and CDR2: SGHAT, FQNNGV. V dropped 3 bases and J dropped 2 bases, with 11 bases sitting between them. This CDR3 reads CASSFTGLPGNTIYF. CDR3 DNA sequence: TGTGCCAGCAGCTTCACAGGGCTCCCTGGAAACACCATATATTTT.

This chain uses TRBV19 with TRBJ1-3; D is unclear. This CDR3 contains 13 residues. Trimming took 3 bases from V and 0 from J, leaving 3 bases between them. Germline loops: CDR1 LNHDA, CDR2 SQIVND (reference sequence). The CDR3 coding sequence is TGTGCCAGTAGTATCTCCTCTGGAAACACCATATATTTT. Amino acids: CASSISSGNTIYF.

V gene TRBV6-5 combines with J gene TRBJ2-7; D not certain. CDR1 is MNHEY and CDR2 is SVGAGI in the germline V gene. The ends were cut back, 0 bases at V and 4 bases at J, with 7 bases in the middle. This CDR3 comprises 13 residues. The CDR3 here is CASSYSQFYEQYF. CDR3 DNA sequence: TGTGCCAGCAGTTACTCCCAGTTTTACGAGCAGTACTTC.

CDR3 nucleotide sequence: TGTGCCAGCAGAGATACCAGGAATTCACCCCTCCACTTT. This translates into CASRDTRNSPLHF. V gene TRBV6-6 combines with J gene TRBJ1-6, with unresolved D. This CDR3 is 13 amino acids long. Germline CDR1 reads MNHNY; CDR2 reads SVGAGI (reference sequence). The V gene lost 6 bases and the J gene lost 7 bases, with 10 bases spanning the gap.

The chain is built from TRBV25-1 and TRBJ2-7; 7 bases agree with TRBD2. The junction had 4 bases not matched to a gene; V was cut back by 3 bases and J by 2 bases. The CDR3 runs to 14 residues. In germline, CDR1 is MGHDK, CDR2 SYGVNS. The CDR3 spells CASSEMGGAYEQYF. CDR3 DNA sequence: TGTGCCAGCAGTGAGATGGGGGGGGCCTACGAGCAGTACTTC.

This sequence joins TRBV19 and TRBJ2-7; 12 bases match TRBD2. The CDR3 sequence is 16 residues long. Germline trimming cut 2 bases from V and 5 bases from J; bases unmatched to any gene: 7. Germline V CDR1 and CDR2: LNHDA, SQIVND (reference sequence). CDR3 DNA: TGTGCCAGTAGTATAAAAGGACTAGCGGGATCGGACGAGCAGTACTTC. Protein: CASSIKGLAGSDEQYF.

The genes are TRBV4-1 and TRBJ2-7; 7 nucleotides agree with TRBD2. Germline V gene sequence: CDR1 MGHRA, CDR2 YSYEKL. The CDR3 loop spans 15 amino acids. The V segment lost 3 bases and the J segment 3 bases; nucleotides outside the gene matches: 8. CDR3 residues: CASSHPGLTIYEQYF. The CDR3 bases are TGCGCCAGCAGCCACCCGGGACTAACTATCTACGAGCAGTACTTC.

The rearrangement joins TRBV5-1 to TRBJ1-4; D unresolved. CDR1 SGHRS and CDR2 YFSETQ come from the germline V gene. V lost 0 bases and J lost 1, with 4 bases in between. CDR3 size: 14 residues. This CDR3 is CASSLGGTNEKLFF. CDR3 in DNA: TGCGCCAGCAGCTTGGGGGGAACTAATGAAAAACTGTTTTTT.

The chain joins TRBV25-1 to TRBJ2-3, with a tentative D call TRBD2 (6 bases). The CDR3 is made up of 15 amino acids. Germline V gene lookup returns CDR1 MGHDK and CDR2 SYGVNS. V gave up 1 base and J gave up 5 bases, with 13 bases separating them. CDR3 residues: CASSEFGSGGDTQYF. Here the CDR3 DNA reads TGTGCCAGCAGTGAATTCGGTAGCGGTGGAGATACGCAGTATTTT.

The chain has TRBV25-1 and TRBJ1-1; D uncertain. The CDR3 consists of 14 residues. The ends were cut back, 0 bases at V and 2 bases at J, with 7 bases in the middle. Germline CDR1 and CDR2: MGHDK and SYGVNS. The DNA for the CDR3 is TGTGCCAGCAGTGAATATGCAGGTAACACTGAAGCTTTCTTT. It specifies CASSEYAGNTEAFF. Using reference TRBV25-1 and TRBJ1-1 for the parts outside the CDR3, the full variable domain is EADIYQTPRYLVIGTGKKITLECSQTMGHDKMYWYQQDPGMELHLIHYSYGVNSTEKGDLSSESTVSRIRTEHFPLTLESARPSHTSQYLCASSEYAGNTEAFFGQGTRLTVV.

The rearrangement links TRBV30 to TRBJ1-6, with 9 positions matching TRBD1. The CDR3 is 12 residues long. Germline V gives CDR1 GTSNPN, CDR2 SVGIG (reference sequence). V lost 5 bases, J lost 10 bases, and 3 bases stayed unmatched. This chain's CDR3 is CAWGQGHSPLHF. For the CDR3, the DNA is TGTGCCTGGGGACAGGGGCACTCACCCCTCCACTTT.

The rearrangement links TRBV27 to TRBJ2-5; no firm D call. This CDR3 is 14 amino acids long. Trimming took 6 bases from V and 5 from J, leaving 16 bases between them. Germline loops: CDR1 MNHEY, CDR2 SMNVEV (reference sequence). CDR3: CASSPPGVGETQYF. CDR3 sequence (DNA): TGTGCCAGCAGCCCCCCGGGTGTAGGGGAGACCCAGTACTTC.

The V and J genes are TRBV11-1 and TRBJ2-3; unclear D gene. Trimming removed 1 base at V and 2 bases at J, with 7 bases between. The germline CDR1 and CDR2 sequences are SGHAT and FQDESV (reference sequence). The CDR3 length is 14 residues. CDR3 protein: CASSLDRYTDTQYF. The CDR3 DNA sequence: TGTGCCAGCAGCTTAGACAGATACACAGATACGCAGTATTTT.

This clone appeared once. This chain links TRBV20-1 with TRBJ1-1; no clear D. The CDR3 runs 11 residues. V was clipped by 7 bases and J by 3 bases, with 9 bases between them. Germline-derived CDR1 and CDR2 are DFQATT and SNEGSKA (reference sequence). CDR3 region: CSGQSYTEAFF. In nucleotides, the CDR3 is TGCAGTGGTCAATCCTACACTGAAGCTTTCTTT.

The V call is TRBV28, the J call TRBJ2-1, with 11 bases that match TRBD2. The CDR3 has 15 amino acids. The J segment lost 5 bases and the V segment lost 7 bases, leaving 7 bases of the junction unmatched. The germline CDR1 and CDR2 sequences are MDHEN and SYDVKM. CDR3 in DNA: TGTGCCAGCACCGAGACTAGCGGGGCCAACAATGAGCAGTTCTTC. It encodes CASTETSGANNEQFF.

DNA for the CDR3: TGTGCCAGCAGCGCGTGGACAGGGGACTACGAGCAGTACTTC. Amino acid sequence: CASSAWTGDYEQYF. This sequence joins TRBV25-1 and TRBJ2-7; 9 nucleotides align to TRBD1. V trimming: 6 bases; J trimming: 3 bases; junction bases outside the gene matches: 6. This CDR3 spans 14 amino acids. CDR1 MGHDK and CDR2 SYGVNS come from the germline V gene.

The chain couples TRBV30 to TRBJ1-4; D is undetermined. Germline V lookup: CDR1 GTSNPN, CDR2 SVGIG (reference sequence). The V gene lost 0 bases and the J gene lost 2 bases, with 10 bases spanning the gap. The CDR3 extends over 15 amino acids. CDR3 coding DNA: TGTGCCTGGAGTGTACTAAAGGGTACTAATGAAAAACTGTTTTTT. It yields the protein CAWSVLKGTNEKLFF.

Points on this clone: This same CDR3 is encoded by further DNA sequences in the sample. The V and J genes are TRBV5-1 and TRBJ1-2; D remains ambiguous. The germline V gene has CDR1 SGHRS and CDR2 YFSETQ. The ends were cut back, 0 bases at V and 2 bases at J, with 5 bases in the middle. The CDR3 is 13 amino acids. The CDR3 DNA reads as TGCGCCAGCAGCTTGGGCATCAACTATGGCTACACCTTC. Translation: CASSLGINYGYTF.

The chain's CDR3 is CASSSPIGQPSTNEKLFF. The CDR3 DNA reads as TGTGCCAGCAGCTCGCCTATAGGACAGCCCTCAACTAATGAAAAACTGTTTTTT. The chain combines TRBV7-9 with TRBJ1-4, with D perhaps matching TRBD1 (6 bases). V lost 4 bases to trimming and J lost 0 bases, with 18 bases between them. Per the germline V gene, CDR1 is SEHNR and CDR2 is FQNEAQ (reference sequence). The CDR3 spans 18 residues.

The chain carries TRBV5-1 and TRBJ2-1, with TRBD2 matching over 8 bases. Germline loops: CDR1 SGHRS, CDR2 YFSETQ. V shed 5 bases and J 2 bases; nucleotides not matched to a gene: 6. The CDR3 is 15 amino acids. The CDR3 sequence: CASREGLGAYNEQFF. Written as DNA, the CDR3 is TGCGCCAGCAGGGAGGGACTAGGGGCCTACAATGAGCAGTTCTTC.

This sequence joins TRBV2 and TRBJ2-1; the match to TRBD1 covers 8 bases. The CDR3 is 15 residues long. J was trimmed by 3 bases and V by 6 bases; bases with no gene match: 7. Per germline, CDR1 SNHLY and CDR2 FYNNEI. CDR3 sequence (DNA): TGTGCCAGCAGCGCGGACAGGGAGGACTACAATGAGCAGTTCTTC. This translates into CASSADREDYNEQFF. Based on the CDR3 plus reference TRBV2 and TRBJ2-1, the full variable domain is EPEVTQTPSHQVTQMGQEVILRCVPISNHLYFYWYRQILGQKVEFLVSFYNNEISEKSEIFDDQFSVERPDGSNFTLKIRSTKLEDSAMYFCASSADREDYNEQFFGPGTRLTVL.

The rearrangement uses TRBV9 and TRBJ2-7, with D perhaps being TRBD1 or TRBD2 (5 bases each). V was cut by 0 bases and J by 0 bases, with 13 bases left in between. The length of the CDR3 is 16 residues. Per the germline V gene, CDR1 is SGDLS and CDR2 is YYNGEE. CDR3 in DNA: TGTGCCAGCAGCGTAGAAAGGGACCGCAGCTCCTACGAGCAGTACTTC. Translation gives CASSVERDRSSYEQYF.

This clone has only a few counts. V is TRBV18 and J is TRBJ1-1, with TRBD1 matching 7 bases. J was trimmed by 5 bases and V by 7 bases; bases with no gene match: 10. Germline V gene sequence: CDR1 KGHSH, CDR2 LQKENI. This CDR3 spans 14 amino acids. The CDR3 DNA reads as TGTGCCAGCTTACCTGGGTCACAGGGGACTGAAGCTTTCTTT. Translation: CASLPGSQGTEAFF.

The chain combines TRBV3-1 (or the pseudogene TRBV3-2) with TRBJ1-2, with no clear D. V was trimmed by 1 base and J by 2 bases, leaving 8 bases between them. Germline CDR1 and CDR2: LGHDT and YNNKEL (reference sequence). The CDR3 is 14 amino acids. CDR3 bases: TGTGCCAGCAGCCAAGGGTTCTCCAACTATGGCTACACCTTC. This codes for CASSQGFSNYGYTF.